This T cell receptor beta chain originates from a study of cytomegalovirus exposure and HLA in healthy donors (dated by TCRdb to 2016 to 2017). Describing the broader study: An earlier analysis of 550 to 700 of the donors reported more than 250 Gb of sequence data and more than 90 million unique TCR beta sequences from about 180 million T cells. To predict cytomegalovirus infection status, the study brought together high-throughput TCR immunosequencing, statistical association of individual TCRs with disease status, and machine learning. HLA typing covered class I and class II loci at four-digit resolution. An earlier analysis of fewer than 750 of the donors used high-throughput TCR beta sequencing to judge whether each TCR beta V gene segment behaved as functional or pseudogenic. The genetic ancestry cluster associated with self-reported Caucasian donors included over 80% of the 350 to 500 genotyped donors. The aim of the study was to test whether cataloging public T cell receptors could identify signatures of past pathogen exposure. In addition to the first cohort of 650 to 750 subjects, a separate validation cohort of over 90 different subjects was used. Because of strong linkage in the cohort, four to six DR-DQ haplotypes were treated as single units for association and clustering. A later analysis re-examined previously published TCR beta repertoires from roughly 720 donors and added high-resolution HLA genotyping to investigate patterns of TCR occurrence. A later genetic analysis took genome-wide SNP genotypes for about three fifths of the roughly 670 donors and used that subset as a discovery cohort. The number of typed donors differed by locus: roughly 629-640 for A, B, C, DRB1 and DQB1; approximately 530 for DQA1; about 600 for DPA1; and 400 to 480 for DPB1. Every discovery cohort repertoire had been produced on one sequencing platform. In the later analysis, no new phenotypic data were used to find candidate immune exposures; instead, reliance was placed on TCR beta sequences and their occurrence across donors. Across some 400 genotyped donors of the cohort, an average of roughly 250,000 unique TCR beta nucleotide sequences per donor were sequenced, and roughly 18% of those sequences were non-productive. Donor age, sex, ethnicity and CMV serostatus were compiled together with the repertoire data. An early release that covered fewer than 800 HLA-typed donors contained about 300 gigabases of sequencing data and about 84 million unique TCR sequences. The T cell repertoires of 666 subjects were profiled by immunosequencing and related to cytomegalovirus serostatus.

Library generation was performed with the immunoSEQ multiplex PCR assay. A mixture of 60 forward primers for TCR Vbeta segments and 13 reverse primers for TCR Jbeta segments was used in the multiplex PCR. The CDR3 region of rearranged TCR beta genes was amplified from genomic DNA by a multiplex PCR assay. The Illumina HiSeq System was used to sequence the amplified TCR beta libraries as 87-base-pair reads. The source study handled its data this way. A later analysis counted approximately 84 million unique TCR beta chains across the 690 or so repertoires, and roughly 10 million of these chains were shared by at least two donors. A nearest-neighbor algorithm error-corrected the raw reads and collapsed the reads into unique sequences, merging closely related sequences to remove PCR and sequencing errors. To assign V, D and J gene segments, CDR3 sequences were aligned to IMGT reference sequences. For a sequence to be retained, at least a six-nucleotide match to both a V gene segment and a J gene segment was required. Rearrangements were classified as productive when the CDR3 lacked stop codons and remained in frame with V and J, and all other rearrangements were classified as non-productive. Following IMGT convention, CDR3 was defined as the stretch from the second conserved V-encoded cysteine up to the conserved J-encoded phenylalanine. In an earlier analysis of approximately 590 of the donors, sequences lacking an unambiguous match to a single V gene segment were excluded. In an earlier analysis of a few hundred of the donors, a V segment was called functional when productive rearrangements were above 56.7%, and segregating when the standard deviation between donors exceeded 5%. A statistical classification framework was built for diagnosing cytomegalovirus status from the catalog of TCR beta chain sequences. V and J gene assignment, in a later analysis, came from comparing TCR nucleotide sequences with IMGT/GENE-DB human TR gene sequences. In a later analysis, CDR3 sequences and most-parsimonious VDJ recombination scenarios were assigned using the TCRdist pipeline. In a later analysis, every TCR beta chain was defined by the combination of its CDR3 amino acid sequence and its V-gene family, and reads without a unique V-gene family were dropped. To address suspected cross-contamination and a sequencing artifact, a later analysis removed approximately 590 highly shared, low-generation-probability nucleotide sequences. In a later analysis, a clonal expansion index for each public chain was calculated from normalized within-repertoire ranks of inferred template counts. In a later analysis, generation probabilities were computed with a VDJ recombination model fitted to out-of-frame rearrangements, and the resulting probabilities were checked against IGoR. A later analysis scored TCR-TCR, TCR-HLA and TCR-CMV co-occurrence with hypergeometric tests, applying a repertoire-size bias correction to TCR pairs. In a later analysis, false discovery rates were estimated by permuting HLA or CMV assignments 20 times. A later analysis grouped co-occurring TCRs with DBSCAN, adding TCRdist sequence similarity when clustering within HLA-allele-positive subsets. Repertoires with fewer than 30,000 or more than 120,000 public chains, plus five repertoires with anomalous nucleotide sharing, were excluded from co-occurrence clustering. The clones in this table, taken by TCRdb from immuneACCESS, are in-frame only. Not every clone is retained; where verified, under half of the shortfall comes from an unresolved V gene, and the cause of the rest is unknown. V and J calls and clone size are copied from that table; D and trimming were computed from the DNA. This sample's clone table shows 65,000 to 85,000 clones. Roughly 2.3% of the sample is in the top ten clones.

The cohort was made up of about 670 healthy bone marrow donors. At the time of sampling, all cohort members were nominally healthy, though unrecorded immune exposures were likely present. The donor was CMV seropositive and was included in the group of 250 to 300 seropositive cohort members. Every donor gave a peripheral blood sample, and the peripheral blood mononuclear cells from that sample were used for TCR beta sequencing. Genomic DNA was extracted from the blood cell samples with the Qiagen DNeasy Blood Extraction Kit. The cysteine opens and the phenylalanine closes a CDR3 of 14 amino acids. Only CDR3 DNA remains: 42 bases, in frame from the first base. V and J are trimmed by 2 bases and 3 bases, and the gene matches miss 6 bases of the junction. The germline V gene (reference sequence) yields GTSNPN for CDR1 and SVGIG for CDR2. Paper-wide results and their limitations: Most TCR sequences were seen in very few donors, while some public TCRs were found in many individuals. Roughly uniform sequencing depth across donors was assumed in presence/absence analyses, although this assumption may not hold. The earlier analysis of 587 of the donors excluded about 16 rarely observed V segments, including chromosome 9 orphons, because counts were too low. Because the 87-base-pair reads could not distinguish some IMGT-functional V segments, including TRBV6-2 and TRBV6-3, those segments were excluded. Linkage disequilibrium might explain the correlated functional status among segregating V segments, but an unknown experimental factor could not be excluded. Three of the identified cytomegalovirus-associated TCR beta chains were confirmed in vitro to be specific for cytomegalovirus antigens. A later analysis found that HLA-associated TCR beta chains were more clonally expanded and had lower generation probabilities than equally common non-associated chains. In both the original and validation cohorts, the classifier was reported to diagnose cytomegalovirus status with high specificity and sensitivity. Assigning TCR associations to individual alleles was difficult when HLA alleles, especially DR and DQ, strongly co-occurred. In a later genetic analysis, a missense DCLRE1C variant was associated with V-gene and J-gene trimming of TCR beta chains, and the association was replicated in an independent cohort. A group of highly shared sequence variants was considered likely to be a technical artifact of the sequencing pipeline. The study listed 164 TCR beta chains as associated with cytomegalovirus. A further reported finding was that TCR beta sequences accurately predicted the HLA-A and HLA-B alleles for most subjects in the first cohort. HLA typing was unavailable for some donors at each locus, so association tests used only the typed subset. A later genetic analysis reported fewer N-insertions in productive TCRs among donors in an Asian-associated ancestry cluster than the roughly 700-donor mean. According to the authors, the approach could potentially be generalized to other disease states and immunological phenotypes. Immune exposure information for the cohort was limited to CMV serostatus. According to a later analysis, TCR association rates differed among HLA loci, with DRB1 alleles showing the most associated TCRs and HLA-C alleles showing the fewest. In a later analysis, several top co-occurrence clusters were reported to appear linked to parvovirus B19, influenza, CMV and Epstein-Barr virus. The cohort was sequenced for TCR beta chains only, and without alpha or paired-chain data the features that could be detected were limited. Most CMV-associated TCR beta chains appeared to be HLA-restricted in a later analysis, and the HLA associations seemed to be driven largely by CMV exposure. In an earlier analysis of several hundred of the donors, most TCR beta V segments were observed in productive rearrangements about 90% or about 30% of the time, broadly matching IMGT annotations. A later analysis associated about 17,000 TCR beta sequences with specific HLA alleles at a false discovery rate of 0.05.

Turning to this clone: Its antigen target is currently unknown.

In this chain, TRBV30 is recombined with TRBJ1-1; TRBD1 matches 7 bases in the middle. This TCR came from a female donor in good health and CMV-seropositive. The material sequenced was PBMCs. For the CDR3, the sequence is CAWSRQGGDTEAFF. The DNA reads as follows: TGTGCCTGGAGTCGACAGGGCGGTGACACTGAAGCTTTCTTT. The variable domain in full, with residues beyond the CDR3 obtained from the reference TRBV30 and TRBJ1-1 genes, is SQTIHQWPATLVQPVGSPLSLECTVEGTSNPNLYWYRQAAGRGLQLLFYSVGIGQISSEVPQNLSASRPQDRQFILSSKKLLLSDSGFYLCAWSRQGGDTEAFFGQGTRLTVV.